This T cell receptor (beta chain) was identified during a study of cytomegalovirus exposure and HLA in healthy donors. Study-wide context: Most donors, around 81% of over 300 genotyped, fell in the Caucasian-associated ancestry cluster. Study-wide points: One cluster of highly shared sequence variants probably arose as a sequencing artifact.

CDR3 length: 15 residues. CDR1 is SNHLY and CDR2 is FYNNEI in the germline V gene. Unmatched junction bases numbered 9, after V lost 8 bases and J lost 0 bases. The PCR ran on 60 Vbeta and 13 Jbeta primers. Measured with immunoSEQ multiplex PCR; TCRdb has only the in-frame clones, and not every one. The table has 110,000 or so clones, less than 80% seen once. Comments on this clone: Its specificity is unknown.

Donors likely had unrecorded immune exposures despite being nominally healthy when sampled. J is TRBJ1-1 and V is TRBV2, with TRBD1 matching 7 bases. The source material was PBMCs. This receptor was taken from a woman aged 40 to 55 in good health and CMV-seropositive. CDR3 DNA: TGTGCCAGCTACGGGCCCGGGACAGTGAACACTGAAGCTTTCTTT. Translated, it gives CASYGPGTVNTEAFF.